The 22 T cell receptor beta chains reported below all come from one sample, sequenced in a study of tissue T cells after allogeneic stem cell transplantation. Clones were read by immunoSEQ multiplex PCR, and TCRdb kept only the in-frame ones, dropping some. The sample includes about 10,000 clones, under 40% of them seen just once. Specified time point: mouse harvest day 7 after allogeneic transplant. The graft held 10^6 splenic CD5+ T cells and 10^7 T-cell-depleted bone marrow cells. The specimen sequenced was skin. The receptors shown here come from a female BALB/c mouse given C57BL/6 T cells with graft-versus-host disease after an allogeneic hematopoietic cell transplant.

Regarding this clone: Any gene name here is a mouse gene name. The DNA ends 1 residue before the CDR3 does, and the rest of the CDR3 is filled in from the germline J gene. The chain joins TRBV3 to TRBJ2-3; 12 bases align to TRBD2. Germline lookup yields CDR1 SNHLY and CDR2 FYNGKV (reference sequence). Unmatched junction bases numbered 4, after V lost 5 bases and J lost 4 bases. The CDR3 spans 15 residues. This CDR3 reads CASSRGLGGTETLYF. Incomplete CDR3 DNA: TGTGCCAGCAGCCGGGGACTGGGGGGAACAGAAACGCTGTAT.

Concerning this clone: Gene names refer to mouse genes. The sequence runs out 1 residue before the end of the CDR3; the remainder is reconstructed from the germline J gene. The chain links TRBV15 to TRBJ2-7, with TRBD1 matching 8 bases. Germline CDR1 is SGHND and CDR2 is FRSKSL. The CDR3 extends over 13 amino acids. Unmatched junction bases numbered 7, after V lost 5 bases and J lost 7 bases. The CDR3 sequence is CASSRQGRGEQYF. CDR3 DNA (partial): TGTGCCAGCAGTCGACAGGGGCGAGGGGAACAGTAC.

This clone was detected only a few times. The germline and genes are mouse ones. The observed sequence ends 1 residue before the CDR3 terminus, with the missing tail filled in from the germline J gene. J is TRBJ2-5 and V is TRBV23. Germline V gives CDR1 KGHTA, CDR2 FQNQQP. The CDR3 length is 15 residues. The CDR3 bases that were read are TGCTCCAGCAGTCAAGCAGGGGGGCGAGGGGACACCCAGTAC. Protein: CSSSQAGGRGDTQY. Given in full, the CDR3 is CSSSQAGGRGDTQYF.

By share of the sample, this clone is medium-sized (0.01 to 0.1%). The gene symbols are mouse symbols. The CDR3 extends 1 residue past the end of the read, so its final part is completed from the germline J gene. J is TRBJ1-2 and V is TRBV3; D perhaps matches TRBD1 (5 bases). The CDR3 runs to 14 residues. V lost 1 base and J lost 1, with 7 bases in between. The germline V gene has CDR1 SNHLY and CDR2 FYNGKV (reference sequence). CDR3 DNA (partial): TGTGCCAGCAGCTTAGTCCAGGGAAACTCCGACTACACC. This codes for CASSLVQGNSDYT. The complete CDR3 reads CASSLVQGNSDYTF. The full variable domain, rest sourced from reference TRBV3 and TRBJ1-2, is GPKVLQIPSHQIIDMGQMVTLNCDPVSNHLYFYWYKQILGQQMEFLVNFYNGKVMEKSKLFKDQFSVERPDGSYFTLKIQPTALEDSAVYFCASSLVQGNSDYTFGSGTRLLVI.

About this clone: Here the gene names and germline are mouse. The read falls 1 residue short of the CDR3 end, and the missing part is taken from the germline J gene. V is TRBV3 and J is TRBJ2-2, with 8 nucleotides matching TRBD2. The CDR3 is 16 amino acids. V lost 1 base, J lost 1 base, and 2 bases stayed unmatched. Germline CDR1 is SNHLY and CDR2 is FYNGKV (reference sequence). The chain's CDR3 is CASSLVLGGNTGQLYF. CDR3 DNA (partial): TGTGCCAGCAGCTTAGTTCTGGGGGGAAACACCGGGCAGCTCTAC. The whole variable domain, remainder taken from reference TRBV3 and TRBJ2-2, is GPKVLQIPSHQIIDMGQMVTLNCDPVSNHLYFYWYKQILGQQMEFLVNFYNGKVMEKSKLFKDQFSVERPDGSYFTLKIQPTALEDSAVYFCASSLVLGGNTGQLYFGEGSKLTVL.

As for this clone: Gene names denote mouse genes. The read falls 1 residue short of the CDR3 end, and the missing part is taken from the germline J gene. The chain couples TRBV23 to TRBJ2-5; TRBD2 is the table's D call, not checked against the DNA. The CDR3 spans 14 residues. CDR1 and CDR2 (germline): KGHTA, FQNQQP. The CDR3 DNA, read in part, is TGCTCCAGCAGTCCCCTGGGAAACCAAGACACCCAGTAC. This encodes CSSSPLGNQDTQY. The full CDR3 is CSSSPLGNQDTQYF.

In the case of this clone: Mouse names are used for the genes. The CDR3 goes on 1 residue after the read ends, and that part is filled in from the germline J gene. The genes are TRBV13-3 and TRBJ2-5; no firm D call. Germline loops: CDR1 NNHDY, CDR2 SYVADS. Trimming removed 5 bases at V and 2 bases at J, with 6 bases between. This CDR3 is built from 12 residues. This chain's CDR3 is CASRDRQDTQYF. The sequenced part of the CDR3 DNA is TGTGCCAGCAGGGACCGCCAAGACACCCAGTAC.

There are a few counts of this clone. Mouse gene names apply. The CDR3 region is CASSLVRNQDTQYF. The CDR3 bases that were read are TGTGCCAGCAGCTTAGTCCGAAACCAAGACACCCAGTAC. The V call is TRBV3, the J call TRBJ2-5; D is ambiguous. The CDR3 extends 1 residue past the end of the read, so its final part is completed from the germline J gene. This CDR3 comprises 14 residues. Germline V gene sequence: CDR1 SNHLY, CDR2 FYNGKV (reference sequence). Trimming removed 1 base from V and 0 bases from J, with 5 bases in between.

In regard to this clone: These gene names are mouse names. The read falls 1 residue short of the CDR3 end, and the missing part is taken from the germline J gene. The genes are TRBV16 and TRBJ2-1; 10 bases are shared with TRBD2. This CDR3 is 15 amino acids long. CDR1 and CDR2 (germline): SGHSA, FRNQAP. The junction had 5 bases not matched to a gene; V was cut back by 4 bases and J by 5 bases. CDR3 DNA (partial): TGTGCAAGCAGCTCCCCGACTGGGGGGAATGCTGAGCAGTTC. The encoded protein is CASSSPTGGNAEQF. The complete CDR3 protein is CASSSPTGGNAEQFF.

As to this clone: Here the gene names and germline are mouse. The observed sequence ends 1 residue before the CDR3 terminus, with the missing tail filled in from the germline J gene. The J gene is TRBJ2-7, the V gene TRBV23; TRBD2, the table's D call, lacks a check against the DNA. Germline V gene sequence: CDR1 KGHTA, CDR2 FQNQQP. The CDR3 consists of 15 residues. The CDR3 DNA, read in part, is TGCTCCAGCAGTCCGTGGGGGGGGAGCTCCTATGAACAGTAC. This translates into CSSSPWGGSSYEQY. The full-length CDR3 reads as CSSSPWGGSSYEQYF. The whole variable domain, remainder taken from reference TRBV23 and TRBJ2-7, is DAAVTQKPRYLIKMKGQEAEMKCIPEKGHTAVFWYQQKQSKELKFLIYFQNQQPLDQIDMVKERFSAVCPSSSLCSLGIRTCEAEDSALYLCSSSPWGGSSYEQYFGPGTRLTVL.

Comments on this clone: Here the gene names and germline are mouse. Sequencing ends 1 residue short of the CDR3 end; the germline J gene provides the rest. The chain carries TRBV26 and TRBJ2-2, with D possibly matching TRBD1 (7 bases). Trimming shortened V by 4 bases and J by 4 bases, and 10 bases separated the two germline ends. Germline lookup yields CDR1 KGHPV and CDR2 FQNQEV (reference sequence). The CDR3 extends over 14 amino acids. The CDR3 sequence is CASSQGAGTGQLYF. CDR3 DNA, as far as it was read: TGTGCCAGCAGTCAGGGGGCCGGCACCGGGCAGCTCTAC.

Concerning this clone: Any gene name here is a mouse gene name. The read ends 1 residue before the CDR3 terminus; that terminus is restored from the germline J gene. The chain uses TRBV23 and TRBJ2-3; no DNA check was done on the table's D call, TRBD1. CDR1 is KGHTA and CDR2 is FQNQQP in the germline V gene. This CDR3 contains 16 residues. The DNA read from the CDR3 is TGCTCCAGCAGTCAGGGACAGGGGGCAGGTGCAGAAACGCTGTAT. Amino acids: CSSSQGQGAGAETLY. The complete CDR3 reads CSSSQGQGAGAETLYF.

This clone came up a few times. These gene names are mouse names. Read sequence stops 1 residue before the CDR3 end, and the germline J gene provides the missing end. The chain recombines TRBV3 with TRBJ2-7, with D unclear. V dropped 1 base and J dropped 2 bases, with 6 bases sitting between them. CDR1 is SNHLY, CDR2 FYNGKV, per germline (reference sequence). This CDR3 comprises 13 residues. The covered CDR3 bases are TGTGCCAGCAGCTTAGAGCAAACCTATGAACAGTAC. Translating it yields CASSLEQTYEQY. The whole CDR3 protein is CASSLEQTYEQYF.

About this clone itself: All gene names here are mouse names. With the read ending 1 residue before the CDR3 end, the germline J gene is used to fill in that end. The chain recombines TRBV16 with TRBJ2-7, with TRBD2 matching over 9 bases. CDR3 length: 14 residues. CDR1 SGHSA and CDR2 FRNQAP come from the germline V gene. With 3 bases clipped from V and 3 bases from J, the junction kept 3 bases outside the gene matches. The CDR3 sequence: CASSLGLGFYEQYF. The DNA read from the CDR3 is TGTGCAAGCAGCTTGGGACTGGGATTCTATGAACAGTAC.

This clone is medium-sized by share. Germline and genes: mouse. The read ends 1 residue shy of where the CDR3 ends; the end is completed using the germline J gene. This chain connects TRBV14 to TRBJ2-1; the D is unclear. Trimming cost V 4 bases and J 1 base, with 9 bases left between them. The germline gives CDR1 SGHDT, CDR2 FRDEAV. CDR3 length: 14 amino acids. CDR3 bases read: TGTGCCAGCAGTCCCCCCGCAAACTATGCTGAGCAGTTC. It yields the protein CASSPPANYAEQF. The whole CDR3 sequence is CASSPPANYAEQFF.

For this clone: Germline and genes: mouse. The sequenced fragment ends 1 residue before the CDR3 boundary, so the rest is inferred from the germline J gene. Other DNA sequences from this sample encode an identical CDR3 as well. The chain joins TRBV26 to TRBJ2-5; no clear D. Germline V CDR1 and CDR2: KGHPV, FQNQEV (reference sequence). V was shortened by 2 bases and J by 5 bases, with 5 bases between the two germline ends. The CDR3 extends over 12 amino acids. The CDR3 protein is CASSLRGDTQYF. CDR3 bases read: TGTGCCAGCAGTCTGCGGGGAGACACCCAGTAC.

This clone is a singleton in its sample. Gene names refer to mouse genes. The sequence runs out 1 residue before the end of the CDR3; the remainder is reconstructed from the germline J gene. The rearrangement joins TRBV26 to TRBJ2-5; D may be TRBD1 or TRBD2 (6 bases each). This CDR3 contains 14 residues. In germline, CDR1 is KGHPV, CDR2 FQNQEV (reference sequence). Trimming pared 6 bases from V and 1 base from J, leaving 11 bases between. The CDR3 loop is CASRRGVYQDTQYF. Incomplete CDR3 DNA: TGTGCCAGCAGGAGGGGGGTTTACCAAGACACCCAGTAC.

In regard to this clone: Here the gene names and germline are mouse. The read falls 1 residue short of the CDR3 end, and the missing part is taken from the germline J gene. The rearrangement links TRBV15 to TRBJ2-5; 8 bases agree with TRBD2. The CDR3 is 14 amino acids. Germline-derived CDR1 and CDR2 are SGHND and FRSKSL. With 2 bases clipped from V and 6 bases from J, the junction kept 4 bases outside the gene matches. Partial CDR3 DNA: TGTGCCAGCAGTTTATCGGGGGGGGCGGACACCCAGTAC. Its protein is CASSLSGGADTQY. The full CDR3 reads CASSLSGGADTQYF.

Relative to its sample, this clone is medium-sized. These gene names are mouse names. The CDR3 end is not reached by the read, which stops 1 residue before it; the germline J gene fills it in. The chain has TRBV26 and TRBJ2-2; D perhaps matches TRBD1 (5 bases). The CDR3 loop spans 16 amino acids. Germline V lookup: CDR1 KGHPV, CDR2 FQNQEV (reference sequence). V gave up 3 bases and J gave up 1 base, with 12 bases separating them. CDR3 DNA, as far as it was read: TGTGCCAGCAGTCTCCGCCAGGGCTTAAACACCGGGCAGCTCTAC. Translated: CASSLRQGLNTGQLY. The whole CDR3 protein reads CASSLRQGLNTGQLYF.

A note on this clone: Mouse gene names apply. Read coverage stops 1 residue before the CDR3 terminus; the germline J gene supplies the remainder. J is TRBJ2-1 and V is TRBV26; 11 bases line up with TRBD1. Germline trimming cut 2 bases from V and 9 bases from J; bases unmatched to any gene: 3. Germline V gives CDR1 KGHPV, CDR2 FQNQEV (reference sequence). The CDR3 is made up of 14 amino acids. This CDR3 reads CASSLGDRGVEQFF. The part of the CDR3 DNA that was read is TGTGCCAGCAGTCTGGGGGACAGGGGGGTTGAGCAGTTC.

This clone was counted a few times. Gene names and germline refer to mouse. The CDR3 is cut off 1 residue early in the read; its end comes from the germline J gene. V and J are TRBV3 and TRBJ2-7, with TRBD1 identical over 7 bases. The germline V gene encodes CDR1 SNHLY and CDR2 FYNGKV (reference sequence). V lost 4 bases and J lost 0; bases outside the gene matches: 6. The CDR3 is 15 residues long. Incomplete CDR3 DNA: TGTGCCAGCAGCTATCCGGGACAGAACTCCTATGAACAGTAC. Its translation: CASSYPGQNSYEQY. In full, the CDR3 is CASSYPGQNSYEQYF.

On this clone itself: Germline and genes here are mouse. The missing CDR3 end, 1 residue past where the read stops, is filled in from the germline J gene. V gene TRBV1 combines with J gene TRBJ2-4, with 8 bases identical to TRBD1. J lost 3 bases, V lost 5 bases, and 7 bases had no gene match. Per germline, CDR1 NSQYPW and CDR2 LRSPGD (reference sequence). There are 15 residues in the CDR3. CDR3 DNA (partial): TGCACCTGCAGTACCCGGACAGGGAGCCAAAACACCTTGTAC. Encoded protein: CTCSTRTGSQNTLY. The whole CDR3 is CTCSTRTGSQNTLYF.